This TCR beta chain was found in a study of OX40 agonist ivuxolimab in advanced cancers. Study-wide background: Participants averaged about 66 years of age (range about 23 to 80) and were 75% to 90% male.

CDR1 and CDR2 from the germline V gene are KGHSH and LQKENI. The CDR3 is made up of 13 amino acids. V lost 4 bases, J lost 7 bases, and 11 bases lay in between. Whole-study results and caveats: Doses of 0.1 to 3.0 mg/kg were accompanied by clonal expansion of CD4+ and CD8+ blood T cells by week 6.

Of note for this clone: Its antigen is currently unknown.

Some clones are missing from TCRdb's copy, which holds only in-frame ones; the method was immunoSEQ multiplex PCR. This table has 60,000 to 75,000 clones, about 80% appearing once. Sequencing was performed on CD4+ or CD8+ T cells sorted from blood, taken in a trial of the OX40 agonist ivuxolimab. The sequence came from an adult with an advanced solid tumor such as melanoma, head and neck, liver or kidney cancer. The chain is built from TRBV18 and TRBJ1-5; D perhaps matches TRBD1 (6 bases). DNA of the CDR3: TGTGCCAGCTCACAAGAGGACAGCCAGCCCCAGCATTTT. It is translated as CASSQEDSQPQHF.